What follows describes a single T cell receptor (beta chain). The antigen remains unidentified. CDR3 length: 16 residues. The trim removed 1 base at V and 4 bases at J, leaving 4 bases unmatched. The V gene's germline CDR1 is SGHTA and CDR2 FQGNSA. Primers included in the PCR were 60 Vbeta and 13 Jbeta primers. TCRdb's copy holds only in-frame clones and misses some; the assay was immunoSEQ multiplex PCR. The sample shows 160,000 or so clones, 60% to 80% of them seen only once. This sample was included in a study of cytomegalovirus exposure and HLA in healthy donors. Overall study: Findings of an earlier analysis included more than 90 million unique TCR beta sequences from about 180 million T cells.

Study-wide results and caveats: The authors listed some 160 TCR beta chains as cytomegalovirus-associated. Later analysis identified several of the most significant clusters that appeared linked to common viral pathogens.

Sequenced: PBMCs. This sequence was found in a male donor in good health and CMV-seronegative. The chain recombines TRBV7-2 with TRBJ2-3; 11 nucleotides line up with TRBD1. CDR3 protein: CASSLGTGGFSDTQYF. Written as DNA, the CDR3 is TGTGCCAGCAGCTTAGGGACAGGGGGCTTTTCAGATACGCAGTATTTT.